A single sample is the source of the 9 T cell receptor beta chains below, sequenced in a study of T cells in Graves' hyperthyroidism and ophthalmopathy. Amplification targeted TCR beta CDR3 regions from RNA transcripts. The HTBI primer set drove a first-round RT-PCR of the TCR CDR3. TCRdb ran MiXCR on the multiplex PCR reads and lists one entry per CDR3 protein. The profile shows fewer than 450,000 distinct CDR3 sequences, about 15% of them singletons. The sample was blood. The receptor set was obtained from a woman aged 30 to 39 with Graves' hyperthyroidism that later progressed to Graves' ophthalmopathy.

V is TRBV2 and J is TRBJ2-4, with unresolved D. Germline assignment: CDR1 SNHLY and CDR2 FYNNEI. CDR3 length: 13 amino acids. Deletions cut 4 bases from V and 0 bases from J, with 4 bases between. The CDR3 DNA follows: TGTGCCAGCAGTGTCATAGCCAAAAACATTCAGTACTTC. This gives the protein CASSVIAKNIQYF.

This clonotype was observed a few times. The gene calls are TRBV19 and TRBJ1-5; TRBD1 agrees at 10 bases. The CDR3 spans 15 residues. Germline-derived CDR1 and CDR2 are LNHDA and SQIVND (reference sequence). Losses at the gene ends were 10 bases for V and 2 bases for J; bases not matched to a gene: 8. The CDR3: CATQTGGFGNQPQHF. The DNA of the CDR3 is TGTGCCACCCAGACAGGGGGCTTCGGCAATCAGCCCCAGCATTTT.

The rearrangement uses TRBV28 and TRBJ2-1; no definite D call. Looked up from germline, CDR1 is MDHEN and CDR2 is SYDVKM. There are 11 residues in the CDR3. The V end was cut by 7 bases, the J end by 9 bases, with 10 bases between. This CDR3 is CASTTAAEQFF. Here the CDR3 DNA reads TGTGCCAGCACCACCGCGGCTGAGCAGTTCTTC.

This clonotype was found many times. CDR3 nucleotides: TGTGCCAGCAGTGCCGGGACAGGCTCACAACTTTCGTACGAGCAGTACTTC. Protein product: CASSAGTGSQLSYEQYF. The V gene is TRBV12-3 or TRBV12-4, the J gene TRBJ2-7, with 8 bases identical to TRBD1. Germline trimming cut 5 bases from V and 4 bases from J; bases unmatched to any gene: 16. The CDR3 length is 17 residues.

This clonotype was seen only a few times. J is TRBJ1-4 and V is TRBV2, with 7 bases aligning to TRBD1. Unmatched junction bases numbered 6, after V lost 7 bases and J lost 4 bases. Germline V lookup: CDR1 SNHLY, CDR2 FYNNEI. The CDR3 is 14 residues long. Here the CDR3 DNA reads TGTGCCAGCACTAGGGGACAGATTAATGAAAAACTGTTTTTT. Amino acids: CASTRGQINEKLFF.

In this sample, this clonotype turned up many times. This chain links TRBV20-1 with TRBJ2-1; 7 bases line up with TRBD1. Trimming cost V 5 bases and J 6 bases; bases outside gene matches: 10. Germline CDR1 is DFQATT and CDR2 is SNEGSKA (reference sequence). The CDR3 totals 14 residues. The CDR3 DNA is TGCAGTGCTTATCGACAGGGAACGAGCAATGAGCAGTTCTTC. Encoded protein: CSAYRQGTSNEQFF.

The chain links TRBV19 to TRBJ2-4; tentatively, D is TRBD2 (6 bases). V lost 2 bases, J lost 3 bases, and 20 bases lay in between. The CDR3 is made up of 18 amino acids. Germline V lookup: CDR1 LNHDA, CDR2 SQIVND (reference sequence). This CDR3 is CASSISGLAYSGKNIQYF. CDR3 DNA: TGTGCCAGTAGTATATCGGGGCTAGCGTACTCCGGCAAAAACATTCAGTACTTC.

This chain joins TRBV9 and TRBJ1-2; perhaps TRBD1 as D (5 bases). The CDR3 consists of 14 residues. Trimming removed 0 bases at V and 2 bases at J, with 8 bases between. Germline values: CDR1 SGDLS, CDR2 YYNGEE. The CDR3 sequence is CASSVGRQNYGYTF. The DNA for the CDR3 is TGTGCCAGCAGCGTAGGGAGACAGAACTATGGCTACACCTTC.

The sample holds many counts of this clonotype. This sequence joins TRBV2 and TRBJ2-2; 13 nucleotides line up with TRBD2. CDR3 length equals 16 residues. The ends lost 6 bases at V and 6 bases at J; junction bases unmatched: 7. The germline gives CDR1 SNHLY, CDR2 FYNNEI. This CDR3 reads CASRPGTSGVAGELFF. CDR3 coding DNA: TGTGCCAGCAGGCCCGGGACTAGCGGGGTGGCCGGGGAGCTGTTTTTT.